The present T cell receptor (beta chain) was sequenced within a study of T cells in Graves' hyperthyroidism and ophthalmopathy. Regions amplified from RNA transcripts were the TCR beta CDR3 regions. During a first-round RT-PCR of the TCR CDR3, the HTBI primer set was used. TCRdb reprocessed the multiplex PCR reads with MiXCR, giving one entry per CDR3 protein. This table holds 490,000 or so distinct CDR3 sequences, just under 20% found once. Germline CDR1 reads SGHRS; CDR2 reads YFSETQ. With 6 bases clipped from V and 6 bases from J, the junction kept 8 bases outside the gene matches. CDR3 length equals 14 residues. This clonotype has only a few counts.

Sequenced input: blood. This receptor was identified in a man in his forties with Graves' ophthalmopathy. The rearrangement uses TRBV5-1 and TRBJ2-1, with TRBD1 matching 8 bases. The CDR3 nucleotides read TGCGCCAGCAACGGACAGGGAGTCGGCAATGAGCAGTTCTTC. This translates into CASNGQGVGNEQFF.